The sequence of this TCR beta chain was determined in a study of pediatric ulcerative colitis. Notes on the study in general: Repertoires came from total lymphocyte DNA, not specific subsets.

This clone was counted between two and nine times. Its antigen is unknown. V lost 5 bases and J lost 2, with 13 bases in between. CDR3 length equals 15 residues. Germline V gene sequence: CDR1 MNHEY, CDR2 SVGAGI. Rectal tissue came from one to two pinch biopsies taken at colonoscopy. Produced via immunoSEQ multiplex PCR; TCRdb's table is partial and in-frame only. The sample lists tens of thousands of clones; over 70% were seen once. Specimen: gut tissue. This TCR derives from a boy between 10 and 17 years old with severe ulcerative colitis. The chain combines TRBV6-5 with TRBJ1-3, with D perhaps matching TRBD1 (5 bases). The chain's CDR3 is CASSRTRQTGNTIYF. In DNA form, the CDR3 reads TGTGCCAGCAGTCGAACTAGACAGACTGGAAACACCATATATTTT.